This passage covers 7 T cell receptor beta chains from one sample sequenced in a study of CD8 T cells in Susac syndrome. Random hexamers primed reverse transcription of roughly 0.45 to 1 ug RNA. In TCRdb, the immunoSEQ multiplex PCR reads were re-called with MiXCR into one record per CDR3 protein. The sample includes approximately 57,000 distinct CDR3 sequences, around 93% of them seen just once. Source material: CD8+ T cells from PBMCs. These receptors came from a human donor with Susac syndrome.

The chain employs TRBV20-1 and TRBJ2-5, with D perhaps matching TRBD2 (7 bases). CDR3 length equals 13 residues. Germline V gene sequence: CDR1 DFQATT, CDR2 SNEGSKA (reference sequence). The CDR3 DNA sequence: TGCAGCTCCGAGGGGAGGGGGCAAGAGACCCAGTACTTC. This translates into CSSEGRGQETQYF.

The J gene is TRBJ1-2, the V gene TRBV16; D may be TRBD1 (5 bases). The CDR3 is 16 residues long. Germline CDR1 and CDR2: KGHSY and FQNENV. V was pared by 0 bases and J by 6 bases, with 17 bases between. For the CDR3, the DNA is TGTGCCAGCAGCCAATCAAGGTCAGGGTATTCGAATGGCTACACCTTC. Protein product: CASSQSRSGYSNGYTF.

The chain combines TRBV18 with TRBJ2-7; 7 positions match TRBD2. In germline, CDR1 is KGHSH, CDR2 LQKENI. Germline trimming cut 2 bases from V and 2 bases from J; bases unmatched to any gene: 18. The CDR3 spans 19 residues. CDR3 residues: CASSPWMGGFRKGTYEQYF. As DNA, the CDR3 is TGTGCCAGCTCACCATGGATGGGGGGGTTCCGAAAGGGAACCTACGAGCAGTACTTC.

The J gene is TRBJ2-2, the V gene TRBV7-9; no clear D. V lost 5 bases and J lost 7, with 5 bases in between. Germline-derived CDR1 and CDR2 are SEHNR and FQNEAQ (reference sequence). The CDR3 covers 11 residues. The CDR3 spells CASSPDGELFF. The CDR3 DNA is TGTGCCAGCAGCCCGGACGGGGAGCTGTTTTTT.

The chain links TRBV20-1 to TRBJ2-5, with D perhaps TRBD1 (6 bases). Between the trimmed V and J ends, which lost 1 base and 5 bases, there was a span of 11 bases. Germline V gene lookup returns CDR1 DFQATT and CDR2 SNEGSKA (reference sequence). The length of the CDR3 is 13 residues. The CDR3 here is CSARGPGQETQYF. The CDR3 DNA sequence: TGCAGTGCTAGAGGCCCAGGACAGGAGACCCAGTACTTC.

The chain combines TRBV3-1 with TRBJ2-1; the D is unclear. Trimming left V 0 bases short and J 9 bases short, with 9 bases between. Germline CDR1 reads LGHDT; CDR2 reads YNNKEL (reference sequence). CDR3 size: 13 residues. CDR3 nucleotide sequence: TGTGCCAGCAGCCAAGATCTAAGGGTTGAGCAGTTCTTC. Its translation is CASSQDLRVEQFF.

This chain connects TRBV10-3 to TRBJ2-2; no clear D gene. Trimming pared 8 bases from V and 4 bases from J, leaving 8 bases between. The CDR3 is 12 residues long. The V gene's germline CDR1 is ENHRY and CDR2 SYGVKD. The CDR3, as DNA: TGTGCCATCGTAAGGAGCACCGGGGAGCTGTTTTTT. This encodes CAIVRSTGELFF.